A single sample gave rise to the 27 T cell receptor beta chains below, sequenced in a study of OX40 agonist ivuxolimab in advanced cancers. The assay was immunoSEQ multiplex PCR, and TCRdb's table has in-frame clones only and misses some. Found here are about 13,000 clones, around two thirds of them singletons; the top ten hold around a quarter. This material consisted of CD4+ or CD8+ T cells sorted from blood, taken in a trial of the OX40 agonist ivuxolimab. The receptors shown here come from an adult with an advanced solid tumor such as melanoma, head and neck, liver or kidney cancer.

This clone has more than one count but fewer than ten. Other DNA sequences in the same sample also yield this CDR3. This chain joins TRBV7-3 and TRBJ1-2, with no clear D. Trimming cost V 5 bases and J 1 base, with 8 bases left between them. Germline V gene sequence: CDR1 SGHTA, CDR2 FQGTGA. The CDR3 consists of 13 residues. CDR3 amino acids: CASSPDGNYGYTF. In DNA form, the CDR3 reads TGTGCCAGCAGCCCCGACGGTAACTATGGCTACACCTTC. Full variable domain (remainder filled in from reference TRBV7-3 and TRBJ1-2): GAGVSQTPSNKVTEKGKYVELRCDPISGHTALYWYRQSLGQGPEFLIYFQGTGAADDSGLPNDRFFAVRPEGSVSTLKIQRTERGDSAVYLCASSPDGNYGYTFGSGTRLTVV.

The genes are TRBV5-1 and TRBJ2-7; 10 nucleotides line up with TRBD2. J gave up 7 bases and V 0 bases, and 7 bases lay outside the gene matches. The CDR3 is 15 amino acids. The germline V gene encodes CDR1 SGHRS and CDR2 YFSETQ. This CDR3 is CASSLVLAGVDEQYF. DNA for the CDR3: TGCGCCAGCAGCTTGGTCCTAGCGGGAGTAGATGAGCAGTACTTC. Drawing the rest from reference TRBV5-1 and TRBJ2-7, the complete variable domain is KAGVTQTPRYLIKTRGQQVTLSCSPISGHRSVSWYQQTPGQGLQFLFEYFSETQRNKGNFPGRFSGRQFSNSRSEMNVSTLELGDSALYLCASSLVLAGVDEQYFGPGTRLTVT.

The chain combines TRBV2 with TRBJ1-1; a possible D gene is TRBD1 (5 bases). Germline-derived CDR1 and CDR2 are SNHLY and FYNNEI. This CDR3 has 14 residues. V dropped 6 bases and J dropped 1 base, with 12 bases sitting between them. DNA for the CDR3: TGTGCCAGCAGGGACCCAGGGCCGAACACTGAAGCTTTCTTT. It is translated as CASRDPGPNTEAFF.

The gene calls are TRBV27 and TRBJ2-7; D gene unclear. With 5 bases removed from V and 3 bases from J, the gap between germline ends came to 11 bases. In germline, CDR1 is MNHEY, CDR2 SMNVEV (reference sequence). There are 13 residues in the CDR3. CDR3 residues: CASSPPNSYEQYF. The CDR3 nucleotides read TGTGCCAGCAGTCCCCCCAATAGCTACGAGCAGTACTTC.

The V and J genes are TRBV5-4 and TRBJ1-5, with D perhaps matching TRBD1 (6 bases). The CDR3 length is 15 residues. Trimming took off 1 base at V and 2 bases at J, with 10 bases between the two ends. The germline CDR1 and CDR2 sequences are SGHNT and YYREEE (reference sequence). The CDR3 reads CASSLSGDGNQPQHF. CDR3 DNA: TGTGCCAGCAGCTTGTCAGGGGATGGCAATCAGCCCCAGCATTTT.

This clone has only a few counts. V gene TRBV2 combines with J gene TRBJ1-1, with no clear D. This CDR3 contains 15 residues. Germline V gives CDR1 SNHLY, CDR2 FYNNEI. Between the trimmed V and J ends, which lost 2 bases and 4 bases, there was a span of 14 bases. CDR3 protein: CASSELGRGSTEAFF. The CDR3 DNA is TGTGCCAGCAGTGAATTGGGGAGAGGCAGCACTGAAGCTTTCTTT.

This clone has a handful of counts. CDR3 sequence reads: CASSELAGPYNEQFF. The CDR3 DNA sequence: TGTGCCAGCAGCGAACTAGCGGGACCTTACAATGAGCAGTTCTTC. V gene TRBV7-6 combines with J gene TRBJ2-1, with 10 bases lining up with TRBD2. Looked up from germline, CDR1 is SGHVS and CDR2 is FNYEAQ. The trim removed 5 bases at V and 4 bases at J, leaving 5 bases unmatched. This CDR3 comprises 15 residues.

This clone occurred a few times. The chain recombines TRBV9 with TRBJ2-1; TRBD2 matches at 11 bases. J was trimmed by 10 bases and V by 3 bases; bases with no gene match: 9. This CDR3 is built from 15 residues. Germline-derived CDR1 and CDR2 are SGDLS and YYNGEE. The CDR3: CASSAGLAGRSEQFF. The DNA for the CDR3 is TGTGCCAGCAGCGCCGGACTAGCGGGTAGGAGCGAGCAGTTCTTC. The variable domain in full, completed from reference TRBV9 and TRBJ2-1, reads DSGVTQTPKHLITATGQRVTLRCSPRSGDLSVYWYQQSLDQGLQFLIQYYNGEERAKGNILERFSAQQFPDLHSELNLSSLELGDSALYFCASSAGLAGRSEQFFGPGTRLTVL.

This clone is classed as medium-sized (0.01 to 0.1%). This chain links TRBV7-9 with TRBJ1-6; possibly TRBD1 for D (6 bases). Germline V lookup: CDR1 SEHNR, CDR2 FQNEAQ (reference sequence). Trimming took off 7 bases at V and 6 bases at J, with 7 bases between the two ends. The CDR3 length is 12 residues. CDR3 region: CASKQGNSPLHF. The CDR3 bases are TGTGCCAGCAAACAGGGTAATTCACCCCTCCACTTT.

This clone was recorded a few times. The J gene is TRBJ2-7, the V gene TRBV18; D ambiguous. Germline V lookup: CDR1 KGHSH, CDR2 LQKENI. This CDR3 spans 12 amino acids. Trimming took 6 bases from V and 0 from J, leaving 6 bases between them. The CDR3, as DNA: TGTGCCAGCTCCCTCAGCTCCTACGAGCAGTACTTC. It translates to CASSLSSYEQYF.

The CDR3 protein is CASSSAQVFQETQYF. The CDR3 nucleotides read TGTGCCAGCAGCTCCGCACAGGTTTTCCAAGAGACCCAGTACTTC. The rearrangement joins TRBV5-6 to TRBJ2-5, with a possible D match to TRBD1 (5 bases). The V gene lost 3 bases and the J gene lost 1 base, with 13 bases spanning the gap. Germline assignment: CDR1 SGHDT and CDR2 YYEEEE. This CDR3 has 15 amino acids.

The rearrangement uses TRBV19 and TRBJ2-3, with D tentatively TRBD2 (5 bases). The CDR3 totals 12 residues. Germline CDR1 and CDR2: LNHDA and SQIVND (reference sequence). V was cut by 4 bases and J by 11 bases, with 13 bases left in between. CDR3 region: CASSTYEEGQYF. The DNA of the CDR3 is TGTGCCAGTAGTACTTACGAAGAGGGGCAGTATTTT. Full variable domain (outside the CDR3, taken from reference TRBV19 and TRBJ2-3): DGGITQSPKYLFRKEGQNVTLSCEQNLNHDAMYWYRQDPGQGLRLIYYSQIVNDFQKGDIAEGYSVSREKKESFPLTVTSAQKNPTAFYLCASSTYEEGQYFGPGTRLTVL.

The rearrangement links TRBV4-1 to TRBJ1-3; no clear D gene. V was pared by 11 bases and J by 4 bases, with 15 bases between. Germline V gene data show CDR1 as MGHRA and CDR2 as YSYEKL. The CDR3 extends over 13 amino acids. The CDR3 DNA reads as TGCGCCGCCTCAGTCTACTTAGGAAACACCATATATTTT. Encoded protein: CAASVYLGNTIYF.

The chain couples TRBV2 to TRBJ2-7; 8 bases are shared with TRBD1. CDR1 is SNHLY and CDR2 is FYNNEI in the germline V gene. This CDR3 comprises 14 residues. Unmatched junction bases numbered 11, after V lost 4 bases and J lost 9 bases. The CDR3 spells CASSGNPTGVGQYF. The CDR3 DNA follows: TGTGCCAGCAGTGGAAACCCGACAGGGGTGGGGCAGTACTTC.

J is TRBJ2-3 and V is TRBV27, with 12 nucleotides matching TRBD2. The CDR3 spans 16 residues. CDR1 MNHEY and CDR2 SMNVEV come from the germline V gene (reference sequence). V was clipped by 5 bases and J by 3 bases; unmatched bases: 6. CDR3 sequence reads: CASSPLGLAGTDTQYF. CDR3 bases: TGTGCCAGCAGTCCGCTCGGACTAGCGGGGACAGATACGCAGTATTTT.

The chain employs TRBV10-1 and TRBJ2-1; D might be TRBD2 (5 bases). The germline V gene encodes CDR1 WNHNN and CDR2 SYGVQD (reference sequence). The CDR3 runs to 15 residues. Trimming took off 2 bases at V and 0 bases at J, with 8 bases between the two ends. CDR3 nucleotide sequence: TGCGCCAGCAGTGAGCGGGGTAGCTCCTACAATGAGCAGTTCTTC. Protein: CASSERGSSYNEQFF.

There are a few counts of this clone. The J gene is TRBJ1-2, the V gene TRBV5-4, with a possible D match to TRBD1 (5 bases). Germline V gene data show CDR1 as SGHNT and CDR2 as YYREEE (reference sequence). V lost 2 bases and J 1 base, leaving 9 bases between the germline ends. This CDR3 is built from 14 residues. The CDR3 is CASSFSGLNYGYTF. Written as DNA, the CDR3 is TGTGCCAGCAGCTTCTCGGGGCTTAACTATGGCTACACCTTC.

Here the CDR3 reads CASSQGEVYSNQPQHF. CDR3 DNA sequence: TGCGCCAGCAGCCAAGGGGAGGTTTATAGCAATCAGCCCCAGCATTTT. The genes are TRBV4-1 and TRBJ1-5; D remains ambiguous. There are 16 residues in the CDR3. V lost 1 base and J lost 0, with 10 bases in between. The germline V gene encodes CDR1 MGHRA and CDR2 YSYEKL.

The chain is built from TRBV6-1 and TRBJ2-7; 7 nucleotides line up with TRBD2. V was clipped by 2 bases and J by 0 bases; unmatched bases: 7. The CDR3 consists of 16 residues. Germline loops: CDR1 MNHNS, CDR2 SASEGT. The CDR3 loop reads CASSEYLTSFSYEQYF. CDR3 bases: TGTGCCAGCAGTGAATACCTGACTAGCTTCTCCTACGAGCAGTACTTC.

The V call is TRBV21-1, the J call TRBJ2-3; the D call TRBD1 from the table was never checked on the DNA. TRBV21-1 is noted as a pseudogene. CDR3 length equals 18 residues. The CDR3, as DNA: TGTGCCAGCAGCACCCGGGACAGACACTTTCTCTGCACAGATACGCAGTATTTT. This gives the protein CASSTRDRHFLCTDTQYF.

The chain's CDR3 is CASSWDFSYEQYF. The CDR3 DNA is TGCGCCAGCAGCTGGGACTTCTCCTACGAGCAGTACTTC. This sequence joins TRBV5-1 and TRBJ2-7; D may be TRBD2 (6 bases). Germline V gives CDR1 SGHRS, CDR2 YFSETQ. V shed 3 bases and J shed 0 bases, with 7 bases lying between them. The CDR3 totals 13 residues.

This clone was observed a handful of times. The rearrangement links TRBV4-3 to TRBJ1-6, with a tentative D call TRBD1 (6 bases). In germline, CDR1 is LGHNA, CDR2 YSLEER. CDR3 length: 16 residues. Trimming shortened V by 0 bases and J by 10 bases, and 16 bases separated the two germline ends. CDR3 in DNA: TGCGCCAGCAGCCAAGATGGAGAAGGGGGAGGATCACCCCTCCACTTT. Encoded protein: CASSQDGEGGGSPLHF.

This chain links TRBV5-1 with TRBJ1-2, with 10 bases identical to TRBD1. J was trimmed by 5 bases and V by 7 bases; bases with no gene match: 11. The CDR3 runs to 15 residues. Germline CDR1 and CDR2: SGHRS and YFSETQ. The CDR3 sequence: CASQSRQGAQYGYTF. The CDR3 nucleotides are TGCGCCAGCCAAAGCCGACAGGGGGCGCAGTATGGCTACACCTTC.

The rearrangement links TRBV7-6 to TRBJ2-2, with D tentatively TRBD1 (7 bases). Trimming removed 5 bases at V and 5 bases at J, with 18 bases between. The germline gives CDR1 SGHVS, CDR2 FNYEAQ. The CDR3 has 16 amino acids. CDR3 nucleotide sequence: TGTGCCAGCAGCCTGACCGCGGGACAGAAAACCGGGGAGCTGTTTTTT. It specifies CASSLTAGQKTGELFF.

By sample share, this clone is medium-sized. The chain links TRBV2 to TRBJ2-7; 13 bases line up with TRBD2. V dropped 6 bases and J dropped 6; count of bases not matched to a gene: 11. Germline assignment: CDR1 SNHLY and CDR2 FYNNEI. CDR3 length: 16 residues. CDR3 sequence (DNA): TGTGCCAGCAGGTCAGCAACTAGCGGGAGGGCCACCGAGCAGTACTTC. Amino acid sequence: CASRSATSGRATEQYF.

The rearrangement links TRBV7-9 to TRBJ1-1, with 11 bases that match TRBD1. The germline V gene has CDR1 SEHNR and CDR2 FQNEAQ (reference sequence). CDR3 length: 16 residues. V lost 5 bases and J lost 10; bases outside the gene matches: 15. The CDR3 reads CASSSPDRGRPRVAFF. The CDR3 DNA follows: TGTGCCAGCAGCAGTCCGGACAGGGGGCGTCCTAGGGTAGCTTTCTTT.

V gene TRBV29-1 combines with J gene TRBJ2-7; TRBD1 or TRBD2 may be the D gene (5 bases each). Trimming removed 4 bases from V and 7 bases from J, with 14 bases in between. The CDR3 extends over 12 amino acids. Germline V gene data show CDR1 as SQVTM and CDR2 as ANQGSEA. CDR3: CSVAPGTLEQYF. CDR3 bases: TGCAGCGTTGCACCCGGGACCCTAGAGCAGTACTTC.